What follows is one T cell receptor (beta chain) and its context. This sample was taken from a study of CD8 T cells in Susac syndrome. This CDR3 is built from 12 residues. Germline loops: CDR1 SNHLY, CDR2 FYNNEI. Trimming stripped 7 bases from V and 8 bases from J, with 12 bases between. TCR beta was sequenced from blood CD8+ and CD4+ T cells. In Susac syndrome patients, recently defined diagnostic criteria for definite or probable disease were met. Random hexamers were used to reverse transcribe 0.5 to 1 ug of RNA. It was immunoSEQ multiplex PCR that amplified TCR beta CDR3 across 54 Vbeta and 13 Jbeta. TCRdb reprocessed the immunoSEQ multiplex PCR reads via MiXCR and lists one record per CDR3 protein. The top ten hold over 0.3% of the sample, which has some 96,000 distinct CDR3 sequences, roughly 94% seen once.

Material for sequencing was CD4+ T cells from PBMCs. This receptor was taken from a human donor with Susac syndrome. The J gene is TRBJ2-1, the V gene TRBV2; a possible D gene is TRBD1 (5 bases). For the CDR3, the DNA is TGTGCCAGCAAACTCCAGGGCCATGAGCAGTTCTTC. It encodes CASKLQGHEQFF. Full variable domain (remainder filled in from reference TRBV2 and TRBJ2-1): EPEVTQTPSHQVTQMGQEVILRCVPISNHLYFYWYRQILGQKVEFLVSFYNNEISEKSEIFDDQFSVERPDGSNFTLKIRSTKLEDSAMYFCASKLQGHEQFFGPGTRLTVL.